A selection of T cell receptor beta chains follows, all from one sample in a study of cytomegalovirus exposure and HLA in healthy donors. Only in-frame clones appear in the TCRdb table, and some are missing; sequencing was by immunoSEQ multiplex PCR. The sample lists 250,000 or so clones; 70% to 90% were seen once. Specimen: PBMCs. All receptors derive from a human donor in good health. The CDR3 runs from the conserved cysteine through the conserved F or W. D genes are given only for firm matches. Expanded clones are given a class, and other clones once, few, many or no size at all.

TRBJ2-1 once TRBV11-1 TRBD2 CASSDTNGLAGYEQFF TGTGCCAGCAGCGACACTAACGGACTAGCGGGATATGAGCAGTTCTTC
TRBJ2-5 . TRBV7-9 . CASRSGMGSDQETQYF TGTGCCAGCCGGTCGGGAATGGGGTCGGACCAAGAGACCCAGTACTTC
TRBJ2-7 . TRBV2 . CASSKGDEQYF TGTGCCAGCAGTAAGGGGGACGAGCAGTACTTC
TRBJ2-1 . TRBV6-5 TRBD1 CASSYWTGDRNEQFF TGTGCCAGCAGTTATTGGACAGGGGATAGGAATGAGCAGTTCTTC
TRBJ1-4 . TRBV2 . CASSEGLAGEKLFF TGTGCCAGCAGTGAGGGTCTTGCCGGGGAAAAACTGTTTTTT
TRBJ2-5 . TRBV28 TRBD2 CASSFGLAAKTQYF TGTGCCAGCAGTTTTGGGCTAGCGGCGAAGACCCAGTACTTC
TRBJ2-1 few TRBV6-1 . CASSEAAGQAGAYNEQFF TGTGCCAGCAGTGAAGCAGCAGGCCAAGCAGGTGCCTACAATGAGCAGTTCTTC
TRBJ2-1 . TRBV28 . CASSFQRSYNEQFF TGTGCCAGCAGTTTCCAGCGGAGCTACAATGAGCAGTTCTTC
TRBJ2-7 . TRBV4-3 TRBD2 CASSHDVGLAGGPTYEQYF TGCGCCAGCAGCCACGATGTGGGACTAGCGGGAGGACCCACCTACGAGCAGTACTTC
TRBJ2-7 . TRBV29-1 TRBD2 CSGGEAGGITYEQYF TGCAGCGGCGGTGAAGCGGGAGGGATTACCTACGAGCAGTACTTC
TRBJ1-3 . TRBV28 . CASSFWELGPGNTIYF TGTGCCAGCAGTTTTTGGGAATTGGGGCCTGGAAACACCATATATTTT
TRBJ2-7 . TRBV25-1 . CASSLTGPITYEQYF TGTGCCAGCAGCTTGACAGGCCCCATTACCTACGAGCAGTACTTC
TRBJ2-3 . TRBV7-3 TRBD2 CASSETSGETDTQYF TGTGCCAGCAGCGAGACTAGCGGAGAAACAGATACGCAGTATTTT
TRBJ2-7 . TRBV2 TRBD1 CASSRDRGVGEQYF TGTGCCAGCAGCCGGGACAGGGGAGTAGGAGAGCAGTACTTC
TRBJ1-3 . TRBV9 . CASSVEDPAAFSSGNTVYF TGTGCCAGCAGCGTAGAAGATCCCGCGGCCTTTAGCTCTGGAAACACCGTATATTTT
TRBJ2-4 . TRBV7-3 TRBD2 CASSLDRGGILAKNIQYF TGTGCCAGCAGCTTAGATAGGGGAGGGATTTTGGCCAAAAACATTCAGTACTTC
TRBJ1-2 . TRBV5-1 . CASSFSGMDGYTF TGCGCCAGCAGCTTTTCAGGAATGGATGGCTACACCTTC
TRBJ2-2 once TRBV13 TRBD2 CASSFLRAGGPTGELFF TGTGCCAGCAGCTTTCTCCGGGCGGGAGGGCCAACCGGGGAGCTGTTTTTT
TRBJ2-4 . TRBV25-1 . CASSEWATPAKNIQYF TGTGCCAGCAGTGAATGGGCAACCCCCGCCAAAAACATTCAGTACTTC
TRBJ2-5 . TRBV18 TRBD2 CASSATSGQETQYF TGTGCCAGCTCAGCCACTAGCGGCCAAGAGACCCAGTACTTC
TRBJ2-7 . TRBV14 TRBD2 CASSSGTSGRDTYEQYF TGTGCCAGCAGCTCTGGGACTAGCGGGAGGGATACCTACGAGCAGTACTTC
TRBJ2-5 . TRBV7-2 . CASSFTGIYQETQYF TGTGCCAGCAGTTTTACCGGGATTTACCAAGAGACCCAGTACTTC
TRBJ1-2 . TRBV19 TRBD1 CASSQWETGPGYTF TGTGCCAGTAGTCAATGGGAGACAGGGCCCGGCTACACCTTC
TRBJ1-2 . TRBV5-1 TRBD1 CASSSATGQGARQALFYGYTF TGCGCCAGCAGCTCGGCAACTGGACAGGGGGCGCGTCAAGCCCTTTTCTATGGCTACACCTTC
TRBJ2-5 . TRBV2 TRBD2 CATGSGGSRIETQYF TGTGCCACCGGATCTGGCGGGAGTCGGATAGAGACCCAGTACTTC
TRBJ2-7 . TRBV2 TRBD1 CASSDLKQGGVSEQYF TGTGCCAGCAGTGACTTAAAACAGGGGGGAGTATCCGAGCAGTACTTC
TRBJ2-5 . TRBV18 . CASSPLEEETQYF TGTGCCAGCTCACCACTAGAGGAAGAGACCCAGTACTTC
TRBJ2-7 . TRBV29-1 . CSASDSLVYEQYF TGCAGCGCGTCGGACAGCTTGGTCTACGAGCAGTACTTC
TRBJ2-1 . TRBV6-5 . CASGPPGRYNEQFF TGTGCCAGTGGCCCGCCGGGTCGTTACAATGAGCAGTTCTTC
TRBJ2-1 few TRBV7-6 TRBD2 CASSLAGASGTMFF TGTGCCAGCAGCTTAGCGGGAGCGAGCGGGACGATGTTCTTC
TRBJ1-2 . TRBV27 TRBD1 CASSLSGTGGGYTF TGTGCCAGCAGTTTATCCGGGACAGGAGGAGGCTACACCTTC